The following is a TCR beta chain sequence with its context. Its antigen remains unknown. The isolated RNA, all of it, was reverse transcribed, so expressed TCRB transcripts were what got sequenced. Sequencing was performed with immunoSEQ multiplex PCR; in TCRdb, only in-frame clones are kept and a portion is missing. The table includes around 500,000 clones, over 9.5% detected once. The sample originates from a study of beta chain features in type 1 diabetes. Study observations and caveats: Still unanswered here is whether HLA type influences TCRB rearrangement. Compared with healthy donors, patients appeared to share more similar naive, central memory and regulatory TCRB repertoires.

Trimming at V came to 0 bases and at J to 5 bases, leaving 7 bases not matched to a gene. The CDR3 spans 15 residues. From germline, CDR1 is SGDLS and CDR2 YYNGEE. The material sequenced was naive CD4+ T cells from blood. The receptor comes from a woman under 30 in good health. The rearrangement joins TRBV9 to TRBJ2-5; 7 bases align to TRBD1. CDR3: CASSVGRGRPETQYF. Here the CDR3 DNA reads TGTGCCAGCAGCGTAGGAAGGGGGCGTCCCGAGACCCAGTACTTC.